This T cell receptor (beta chain) was captured by sequencing in a study of blood T cell repertoires in COVID-19. The method was immunoSEQ multiplex PCR; TCRdb's version includes in-frame clones alone and lacks a portion of them. Of about 170,000 clones in the sample, approximately 91% were seen once. This CDR3 is 17 amino acids long. The chain couples TRBV21-1 to TRBJ2-1; the tabulated D call, TRBD2, remains unverified against the DNA. TRBV21-1 is marked as a pseudogene. Sample: PBMCs or T cells enriched from blood (not recorded which). This clonotype originated in a young woman who had recovered from COVID-19. Written as DNA, the CDR3 is TGTGCCAGCAGCAAAGTTGTAACACTAGCGAACGAGGATGAGCAGTTCTTC. This sequence encodes CASSKVVTLANEDEQFF.